A single sample is the source of the 21 T cell receptor beta chains below, sequenced in a study of Ad26.COV2.S vaccination and SARS-CoV-2 variants. This table comes from immunoSEQ multiplex PCR, and its TCRdb copy is limited to in-frame clones, with some not included. Among approximately 450,000 clones listed, 80% to 95% were seen once. Treatment here: 19 received Ad26.COV2.S at low or high dose, single or two shots; several received placebo; per-sample allocation not given. Samples were taken on day 63 after the first vaccine or placebo injection. The sequences come from peripheral blood, collected in a trial of Ad26.COV2.S vaccine versus placebo. Source of these receptors: a person aged 18-60 years who received the Ad26.COV2.S COVID-19 vaccine or a placebo.

The chain employs TRBV23-1 and TRBJ1-4; maybe TRBD1 (6 bases). TRBV23-1 falls under the ORF class, with uncertain function. The CDR3 runs to 14 residues. V lost 8 bases and J 9 bases, leaving 19 bases between the germline ends. In DNA, the CDR3 is TGCGCCAGCGATTGGACAGTAGAACTGAAAAAACTGTTTTTT. Protein product: CASDWTVELKKLFF.

The chain recombines TRBV3-1 (or the pseudogene TRBV3-2) with TRBJ2-3; D is unresolved. The germline V and J ends were trimmed by 1 base and 3 bases, with 14 bases remaining between them. From germline, CDR1 is LGHDT and CDR2 YNNKEL (reference sequence). CDR3 length equals 16 residues. The CDR3 reads CASSQVTRSGTDTQYF. For the CDR3, the DNA is TGTGCCAGCAGCCAAGTAACCAGGAGTGGGACAGATACGCAGTATTTT.

This chain uses TRBV24-1 with TRBJ2-3; D possibly corresponds to TRBD1 (6 bases). Germline V gene data show CDR1 as KGHDR and CDR2 as SFDVKD. The CDR3 has 18 residues. V lost 1 base to trimming and J lost 0 bases, with 16 bases between them. CDR3: CATSDFITGTPSTDTQYF. The CDR3 nucleotides are TGTGCCACCAGTGATTTTATAACCGGGACACCTAGCACAGATACGCAGTATTTT.

The chain links TRBV4-1 to TRBJ2-5; 12 bases are a match to TRBD2. The V gene end was trimmed by 1 base and the J gene end by 2 bases; junction bases not matched to a gene: 2. The germline V gene encodes CDR1 MGHRA and CDR2 YSYEKL. The CDR3 extends over 16 amino acids. This chain's CDR3 is CASSQGLAGGQETQYF. Here the CDR3 DNA reads TGCGCCAGCAGCCAAGGGCTAGCGGGAGGGCAAGAGACCCAGTACTTC.

The chain has TRBV5-1 and TRBJ2-3; TRBD2 agrees at 11 bases. This CDR3 region has 15 residues. V lost 4 bases, J lost 3 bases, and 4 bases stayed unmatched. Germline V gene lookup returns CDR1 SGHRS and CDR2 YFSETQ. The CDR3 is CASSLSGRGTDTQYF. CDR3 coding DNA: TGCGCCAGCAGCCTTAGCGGGAGGGGGACAGATACGCAGTATTTT.

The chain carries TRBV14 and TRBJ1-4; 8 positions agree with TRBD1. The V gene end was trimmed by 4 bases and the J gene end by 5 bases; junction bases not matched to a gene: 6. The CDR3 has 15 amino acids. The germline gives CDR1 SGHDN, CDR2 FVKESK. The CDR3 here is CASSPRDRKNEKLFF. In DNA form, the CDR3 reads TGTGCCAGCAGCCCTCGGGACAGGAAAAATGAAAAACTGTTTTTT.

This rearrangement joins TRBV20-1 to TRBJ2-7; D not certain. Trimming took 3 bases from V and 6 from J, leaving 15 bases between them. Per germline, CDR1 DFQATT and CDR2 SNEGSKA (reference sequence). There are 13 residues in the CDR3. In DNA form, the CDR3 reads TGCAGTGCTAGTAGTACTATCCGGAGCGAGCAGTACTTC. It translates to CSASSTIRSEQYF.

In its sample, this clone was seen once. This chain uses TRBV6-2 or TRBV6-3 with TRBJ2-5, with a tentative D call TRBD1 (5 bases). From germline, CDR1 is MNHEY and CDR2 SVGEGT. V gave up 4 bases and J gave up 2 bases, with 17 bases separating them. The CDR3 loop spans 16 amino acids. The CDR3 nucleotides are TGTGCCAGCAGTTCCAGGCGCGACAGCCATCAAGAGACCCAGTACTTC. Protein sequence: CASSSRRDSHQETQYF.

J is TRBJ1-5 and V is TRBV19, with 9 nucleotides matching TRBD1. CDR1 and CDR2 (germline): LNHDA, SQIVND (reference sequence). With V trimmed by 7 bases and J by 2 bases, 12 bases remained unmatched. CDR3 size: 17 residues. CDR3 nucleotides: TGTGCCAGTACCCCCTTCGGGACAGGGTATGGCAATCAGCCCCAGCATTTT. Protein sequence: CASTPFGTGYGNQPQHF.

This clone was counted between two and nine times. This rearrangement joins TRBV30 to TRBJ1-5, with TRBD1 as a possible D gene (6 bases). This CDR3 comprises 17 residues. The V gene lost 0 bases and the J gene lost 0 bases, with 15 bases spanning the gap. The germline CDR1 and CDR2 sequences are GTSNPN and SVGIG (reference sequence). The CDR3 DNA reads TGTGCCTGGAGTGTGGCAGGACAGTCATATAGCAATCAGCCCCAGCATTTT. It encodes CAWSVAGQSYSNQPQHF.

The V gene is TRBV10-3, the J gene TRBJ1-1; D call uncertain. This CDR3 has 14 residues. The germline V gene has CDR1 ENHRY and CDR2 SYGVKD. V dropped 0 bases and J dropped 3 bases, with 8 bases sitting between them. CDR3: CAISESAQHTEAFF. The CDR3 coding sequence is TGTGCCATCAGTGAGTCGGCACAGCACACTGAAGCTTTCTTT.

J is TRBJ1-1 and V is TRBV6-6; D is unclear. The CDR3 has 14 amino acids. The V gene lost 2 bases and the J gene lost 3 bases, with 10 bases spanning the gap. Germline V gene sequence: CDR1 MNHNY, CDR2 SVGAGI (reference sequence). The DNA of the CDR3 is TGTGCCAGCAGTTACGATAATAGATACACTGAAGCTTTCTTT. It is translated as CASSYDNRYTEAFF.

The V and J genes are TRBV21-1 and TRBJ2-7; TRBD2, the table's D call, lacks a check against the DNA. TRBV21-1 is recorded as a pseudogene. This CDR3 has 15 amino acids. CDR3 nucleotide sequence: TGTGCCAGCAGCTCCCTAGCGGGAGGGCCCTCGGAGCAGTACTTC. This gives the protein CASSSLAGGPSEQYF.

The chain links TRBV28 to TRBJ1-2, with 7 bases lining up with TRBD1. The length of the CDR3 is 14 residues. In germline, CDR1 is MDHEN, CDR2 SYDVKM. Unmatched junction bases numbered 7, after V lost 5 bases and J lost 4 bases. The CDR3 nucleotides read TGTGCCAGCAGTCAACAGGGGCCTCTCTATGGCTACACCTTC. Translating it yields CASSQQGPLYGYTF.

This chain connects TRBV29-1 to TRBJ2-7, with a possible D match to TRBD2 (6 bases). Germline CDR1 SQVTM, CDR2 ANQGSEA. The CDR3 sequence is 12 residues long. Between the trimmed V and J ends, which lost 5 bases and 3 bases, there was a span of 11 bases. CDR3 residues: CSVLGGIYEQYF. The CDR3 DNA is TGCAGCGTTCTTGGGGGGATCTACGAGCAGTACTTC.

The chain uses TRBV7-8 and TRBJ2-7; D uncertain. Germline-derived CDR1 and CDR2 are SGHVS and FQNEAQ. This CDR3 region has 15 residues. Trimming stripped 5 bases from V and 2 bases from J, with 16 bases between. The DNA for the CDR3 is TGTGCCAGCAGCCCAGGAGAGACGAACCCCTACGAGCAGTACTTC. This sequence encodes CASSPGETNPYEQYF.

The chain recombines TRBV19 with TRBJ2-1, with 8 bases that match TRBD2. V lost 6 bases and J lost 0; bases outside the gene matches: 7. Germline CDR1 is LNHDA and CDR2 is SQIVND (reference sequence). The CDR3 is 16 residues long. CDR3 in amino acids: CASSDSGTLSYNEQFF. DNA of the CDR3: TGTGCCAGTAGCGATAGCGGGACCCTCTCCTACAATGAGCAGTTCTTC.

The chain couples TRBV6-5 to TRBJ2-1; D is unclear. Between the trimmed V and J ends, which lost 0 bases and 8 bases, there was a span of 11 bases. Germline-derived CDR1 and CDR2 are MNHEY and SVGAGI. This CDR3 has 14 residues. In DNA, the CDR3 is TGTGCCAGCAGTTACTCGGCACGTCTGGATGAGCAGTTCTTC. Translated: CASSYSARLDEQFF.

This chain links TRBV29-1 with TRBJ1-1, with unresolved D. Germline loops: CDR1 SQVTM, CDR2 ANQGSEA. The V gene lost 4 bases and the J gene lost 6 bases, with 12 bases spanning the gap. The CDR3 loop spans 12 amino acids. Written as DNA, the CDR3 is TGCAGCGTTGCTGGGCCGTTGGCTGAAGCTTTCTTT. Protein sequence: CSVAGPLAEAFF.

This clone was seen just once. Other DNA sequences in this specimen translate into the identical CDR3. The V gene is TRBV7-9, the J gene TRBJ2-1, with TRBD1 matching over 7 bases. V lost 1 base to trimming and J lost 2 bases; unmatched junction nucleotides: 2. Germline lookup yields CDR1 SEHNR and CDR2 FQNEAQ (reference sequence). CDR3 length equals 15 residues. The CDR3 protein is CASSLGQGPYNEQFF. The DNA of the CDR3 is TGTGCCAGCAGCTTAGGACAGGGACCCTACAATGAGCAGTTCTTC. Based on the CDR3 plus reference TRBV7-9 and TRBJ2-1, the full variable domain is DTGVSQNPRHKITKRGQNVTFRCDPISEHNRLYWYRQTLGQGPEFLTYFQNEAQLEKSRLLSDRFSAERPKGSFSTLEIQRTEQGDSAMYLCASSLGQGPYNEQFFGPGTRLTVL.

The chain has TRBV3-1 (or the pseudogene TRBV3-2) and TRBJ1-3; D gene unclear. Germline CDR1 reads LGHDT; CDR2 reads YNNKEL (reference sequence). Deletions cut 4 bases from V and 1 base from J, with 8 bases between. This CDR3 spans 14 amino acids. CDR3 protein: CASSPTKSGNTIYF. In DNA form, the CDR3 reads TGTGCCAGCAGCCCCACCAAGTCTGGAAACACCATATATTTT.